This TCR beta chain is from a study of type 1 regulatory T cells. Study information: T-allo10 is a Tr1-enriched, alloantigen-specific CD4 T cell product made in vitro.

The CDR3 consists of 15 residues. Germline-derived CDR1 and CDR2 are MDHEN and SYDVKM. V gave up 3 bases and J gave up 4 bases, with 13 bases separating them. A note on this clonotype: The antigen remains unidentified.

Graft donor-derived T-allo10 cells were described as host-alloantigen-specific, anergic, and alloantigen-specifically suppressive. TCRdb processed the reads anew with MiXCR; each CDR3 protein has one entry. The table records fewer than 30,000 distinct CDR3 sequences, roughly 72% of them present only once. Sequencing was carried out using cultured T cells, either the whole culture or a sorted T cell fraction (not recorded which). The subset: Tr1-enriched cell product generated in vitro against host alloantigens. The receptor was derived from a human donor in good health. The V call is TRBV28, the J call TRBJ2-1; the D gene could be TRBD1 or TRBD2 (5 bases each). This CDR3 is CASSFGRGGYNEQFF. CDR3 bases: TGTGCCAGCAGTTTCGGTCGTGGGGGATACAATGAGCAGTTCTTC.